This T cell receptor (beta chain) stems from a study of neurological immune-mediated disorders. A remark on this clonotype: Its antigen is unknown.

Trimming took off 5 bases at V and 0 bases at J, with 4 bases between the two ends. The CDR3 consists of 12 residues. Findings of the study overall: No CDR3 amino acid sequences recurred among expanded clones across subjects, suggesting private repertoires in all groups. While HTLV-1-associated myelopathy showed the greatest TCR clonal expansion, multiple sclerosis showed the least, falling below healthy controls.

Libraries from sorted cells used 900,000 to 1,000,000 T cells (CD4+ or CD8+). The cDNA was generated by 5'RACE with 10-nucleotide random UMIs. TCRdb reanalysed the 5' RACE reads using MiXCR and keeps one entry per CDR3 protein. This table holds tens of thousands of distinct CDR3 sequences, over 6% found once. The rearrangement links TRBV12-3 or TRBV12-4 to TRBJ1-1, with no clear D. This sequence was found in a woman between 40 and 55 years old in good health. The sample taken for sequencing was CD4+ T cells from blood. Here the CDR3 reads CASSNMNTEAFF. The CDR3 bases are TGTGCCAGCAGTAATATGAACACTGAAGCTTTCTTT.